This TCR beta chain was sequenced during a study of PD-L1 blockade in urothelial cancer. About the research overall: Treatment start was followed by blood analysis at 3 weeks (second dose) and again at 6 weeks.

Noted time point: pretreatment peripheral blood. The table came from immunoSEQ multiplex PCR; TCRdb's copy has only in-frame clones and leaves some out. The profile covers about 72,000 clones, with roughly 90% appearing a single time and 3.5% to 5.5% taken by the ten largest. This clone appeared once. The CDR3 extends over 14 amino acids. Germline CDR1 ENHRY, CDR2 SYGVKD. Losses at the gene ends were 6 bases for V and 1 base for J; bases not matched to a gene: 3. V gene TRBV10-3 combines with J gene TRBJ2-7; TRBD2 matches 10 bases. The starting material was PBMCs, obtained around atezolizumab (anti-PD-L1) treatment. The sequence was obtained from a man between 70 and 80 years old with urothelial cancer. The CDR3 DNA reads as TGTGCCATCAGCGCAGCGGGAGGGTCCTACGAGCAGTACTTC. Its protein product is CAISAAGGSYEQYF.